The 7 T cell receptor beta chains below all came from one sample that was sequenced in a study of T cell responses to AZD1222 COVID-19 vaccine (dated by TCRdb to 2020 to 2023). Library construction relied on the immunoSEQ multiplex PCR assay. TCRdb obtained this table from immuneACCESS and retained in-frame rearrangements with V and J assigned. These tables miss some clones; where compared with another copy, unresolved V genes account for less than half of the shortfall, and the remainder is unexplained. Recorded for this sample are approximately 100,000 clones; 90% to 95% of them occurred a single time. The ten largest make up approximately 2.2% of the sample. Taken with the paper, the label for time point translates to: baseline before first vaccination. The input for sequencing was peripheral blood, taken on day 0 of AZD1222 vaccination. The receptor source for this set is an adult in good health.

The chain combines TRBV19 with TRBJ1-5; D is unclear. The germline gives CDR1 LNHDA, CDR2 SQIVND (reference sequence). Trimming cost V 0 bases and J 0 bases, with 9 bases left between them. The CDR3 loop spans 16 amino acids. The DNA of the CDR3 is TGTGCCAGTAGTATAGACAACTCCTTTAGCAATCAGCCCCAGCATTTT. Translated: CASSIDNSFSNQPQHF.

The chain combines TRBV20-1 with TRBJ2-1; D gene unclear. V lost 5 bases and J lost 9, with 11 bases in between. Germline-derived CDR1 and CDR2 are DFQATT and SNEGSKA (reference sequence). The CDR3 is 11 amino acids. The CDR3 sequence is CSAPPLSEQFF. CDR3 nucleotide sequence: TGCAGTGCTCCCCCACTCAGTGAGCAGTTCTTC.

Of note for this clone: This specimen includes other DNA sequences encoding the same CDR3. V and J are TRBV27 and TRBJ1-1; TRBD1 is a possible D gene (6 bases). From germline, CDR1 is MNHEY and CDR2 SMNVEV (reference sequence). The CDR3 length is 14 residues. V was trimmed by 3 bases and J by 0 bases, leaving 8 bases between them. The CDR3 reads CASSLGGLNTEAFF. CDR3 sequence (DNA): TGTGCCAGCAGTTTGGGGGGCTTGAACACTGAAGCTTTCTTT.

The chain recombines TRBV20-1 with TRBJ2-2; no clear D gene. In germline, CDR1 is DFQATT, CDR2 SNEGSKA (reference sequence). Trimming took 3 bases from V and 0 from J, leaving 5 bases between them. There are 13 residues in the CDR3. CDR3 nucleotides: TGCAGTGCTAGTGTCGCGAACACCGGGGAGCTGTTTTTT. It specifies CSASVANTGELFF.

The rearrangement uses TRBV9 and TRBJ2-4; D may be TRBD2 (5 bases). Germline lookup yields CDR1 SGDLS and CDR2 YYNGEE. The CDR3 is made up of 18 amino acids. V lost 1 base to trimming and J lost 6 bases, with 23 bases between them. The CDR3 DNA reads TGTGCCAGCAGCGTACCCTCCCACCTGCGGGCCGAAATAAACATTCAGTACTTC. Protein product: CASSVPSHLRAEINIQYF. The complete variable domain, with remaining parts taken from reference TRBV9 and TRBJ2-4, reads DSGVTQTPKHLITATGQRVTLRCSPRSGDLSVYWYQQSLDQGLQFLIQYYNGEERAKGNILERFSAQQFPDLHSELNLSSLELGDSALYFCASSVPSHLRAEINIQYFGAGTRLSVL.

This chain connects TRBV5-6 to TRBJ1-1, with D perhaps TRBD1 (5 bases). Germline V gives CDR1 SGHDT, CDR2 YYEEEE. The CDR3 is made up of 13 amino acids. V gave up 1 base and J gave up 7 bases, with 11 bases separating them. Written as DNA, the CDR3 is TGTGCCAGCAGCTTGAACAGGCGGAATGAAGCTTTCTTT. Its protein product is CASSLNRRNEAFF.

The V gene is TRBV6-6, the J gene TRBJ1-5, with TRBD1 matching over 7 bases. The CDR3 covers 16 residues. J was trimmed by 5 bases and V by 5 bases; bases with no gene match: 12. Germline CDR1 and CDR2: MNHNY and SVGAGI (reference sequence). CDR3 protein: CASSRQGGWGDQPQHF. CDR3 DNA: TGTGCCAGCAGTCGACAGGGAGGCTGGGGGGATCAGCCCCAGCATTTT.